Many counts were recorded for the clone carrying this TCR beta chain. The germline V gene encodes CDR1 SQVTM and CDR2 ANQGSEA. Trimming at V came to 5 bases and at J to 3 bases, leaving 6 bases not matched to a gene. The CDR3 runs 14 residues. This specimen comes from a study of T-cell reconstitution after alpha-beta-depleted transplantation in children. Molecular barcoding with unique molecular identifiers was used for the TCRbeta library. TCRdb reprocessed the PCR reads with MiXCR, giving one entry per CDR3 protein. The sample records a few hundred thousand distinct CDR3 sequences, about a tenth being singletons.

This rearrangement joins TRBV29-1 to TRBJ2-1; TRBD1 aligns across 8 bases. The source of this sequence is a human donor who donated a stem cell graft to a child with acute myeloid leukemia. The input for sequencing was PBMCs from the stem cell graft donor, taken from the stem cell graft. This CDR3 reads CSVLGQGSYNEQFF. In nucleotides, the CDR3 is TGCAGCGTTCTCGGACAGGGCAGCTACAATGAGCAGTTCTTC.